The source of this T cell receptor (beta chain) is a study of shared clonotypes between healthy human individuals. Study observations and caveats: Non-shared clonotypes displayed generation probabilities falling below those of clonotypes present in all four donors.

As to this clone: The antigen remains unidentified.

V dropped 0 bases and J dropped 3 bases, with 10 bases sitting between them. The V gene's germline CDR1 is SGHRS and CDR2 YFSETQ. The CDR3 length is 15 residues. In replicate PCRs of sorted subsets, roughly 210 ng DNA, approximately 30,000 T cell genomes, was used. Produced via immunoSEQ multiplex PCR; TCRdb's table is partial and in-frame only. The table lists about 2.3 million clones, more than 85% of them singletons. The authors divided CD4+ cells into CD45RA+ naive and CD45RA-negative memory subsets. The rearrangement joins TRBV5-1 to TRBJ2-1; D is ambiguous. The receptor was isolated from a man aged 18 to 29 in good health. Some clones in this sample may be carry-over from other donors' samples. Sequencing was done on a sample of naive CD4+ T cells from PBMCs. Subset in this sample: CD45RA+ positively selected. The CDR3 loop reads CASSLAFKFYNEQFF. The DNA for the CDR3 is TGCGCCAGCAGCTTGGCCTTCAAATTCTACAATGAGCAGTTCTTC.